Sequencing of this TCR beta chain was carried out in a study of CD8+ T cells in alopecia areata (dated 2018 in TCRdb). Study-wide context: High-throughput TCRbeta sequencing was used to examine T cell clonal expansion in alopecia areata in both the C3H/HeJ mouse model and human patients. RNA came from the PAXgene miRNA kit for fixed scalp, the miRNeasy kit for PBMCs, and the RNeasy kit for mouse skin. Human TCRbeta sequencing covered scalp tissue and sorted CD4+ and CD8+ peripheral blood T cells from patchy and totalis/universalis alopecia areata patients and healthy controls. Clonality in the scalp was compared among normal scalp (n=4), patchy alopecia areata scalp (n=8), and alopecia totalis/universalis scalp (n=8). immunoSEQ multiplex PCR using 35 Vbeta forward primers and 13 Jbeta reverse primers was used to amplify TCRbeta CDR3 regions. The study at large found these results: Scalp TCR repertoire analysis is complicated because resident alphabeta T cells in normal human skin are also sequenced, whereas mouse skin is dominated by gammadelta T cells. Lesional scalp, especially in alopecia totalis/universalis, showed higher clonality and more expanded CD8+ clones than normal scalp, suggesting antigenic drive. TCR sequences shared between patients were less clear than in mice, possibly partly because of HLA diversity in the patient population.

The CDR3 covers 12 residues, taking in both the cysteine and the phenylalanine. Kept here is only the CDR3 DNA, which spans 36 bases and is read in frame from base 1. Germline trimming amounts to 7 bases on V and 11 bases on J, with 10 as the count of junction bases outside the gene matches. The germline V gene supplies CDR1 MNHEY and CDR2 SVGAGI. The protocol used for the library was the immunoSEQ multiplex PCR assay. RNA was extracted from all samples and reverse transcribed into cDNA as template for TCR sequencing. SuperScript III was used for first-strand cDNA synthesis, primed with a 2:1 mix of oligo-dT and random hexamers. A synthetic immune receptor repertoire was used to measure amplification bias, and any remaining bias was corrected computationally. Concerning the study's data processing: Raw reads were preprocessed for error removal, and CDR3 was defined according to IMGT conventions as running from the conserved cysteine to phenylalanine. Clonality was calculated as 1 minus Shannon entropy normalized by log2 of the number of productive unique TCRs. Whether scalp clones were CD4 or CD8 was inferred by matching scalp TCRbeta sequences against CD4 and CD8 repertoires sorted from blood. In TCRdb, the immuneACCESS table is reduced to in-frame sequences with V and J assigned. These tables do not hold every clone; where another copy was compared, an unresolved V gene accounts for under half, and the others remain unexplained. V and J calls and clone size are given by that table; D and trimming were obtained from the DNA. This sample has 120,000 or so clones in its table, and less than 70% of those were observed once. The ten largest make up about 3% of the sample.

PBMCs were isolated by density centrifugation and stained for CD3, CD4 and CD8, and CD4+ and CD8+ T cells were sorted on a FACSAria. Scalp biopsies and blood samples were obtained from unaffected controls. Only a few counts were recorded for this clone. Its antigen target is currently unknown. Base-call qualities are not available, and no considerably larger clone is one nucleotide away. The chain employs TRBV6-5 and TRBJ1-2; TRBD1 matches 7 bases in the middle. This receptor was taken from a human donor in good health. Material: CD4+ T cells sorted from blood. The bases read TGTGCCAGCAACGATGGGACAGATTTATACACCTTC. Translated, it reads CASNDGTDLYTF.